The T cell receptor (beta chain) under discussion was sequenced for a study of T-cell memory formation after mild COVID-19 (dated by TCRdb to the early 2020s). Turning to the overall study: TCR sequence clusters from the two donors were found to be largely donor specific. Two young, previously healthy adult volunteers, one female and one male, were included in the cohort. In a couple of donors, T-cell clones that expanded and contracted after mild COVID-19 were followed by sequencing TCRalpha and TCRbeta repertoires longitudinally.

The sample was run on an Illumina NovaSeq 6000. TCRalpha and TCRbeta cDNA libraries were built by 5'RACE with constant-segment primers, adding sample barcodes and unique molecular identifiers. Trizol reagent was used to extract RNA from every sample. Libraries were amplified in two PCR steps, with a second sample barcode and Illumina TruSeq adapters added in the second step. The libraries were sequenced on an Illumina NovaSeq using 2 x 150 bp paired-end reads. The published analysis was carried out like this. Demultiplexing of reads and collapsing into UMI-guided consensus sequences were performed with migec v1.2.7. Using mixcr v2.1.11, UMI consensuses were aligned to TRA and TRB V and J templates and then assembled into clonotypes. A clonotype was counted as expanded or contracted only when both edgeR and NoisET called the clonotype significant, with the noise models trained on biological replicates. For edgeR calls, the cutoffs were a false discovery rate-adjusted p below 0.01 and a log2 fold-change threshold of 1. As an exploratory analysis of dynamics, max-normalized trajectories of the 1000 most abundant clonotypes were examined by PCA with hierarchical clustering. Each responding clone was given a CD4 or CD8 phenotype based on the CD4+ and CD8+ repertoires, which had been sequenced separately. The public reads were reanalyzed by TCRdb: fastp trimming at Q25, MiXCR alignment, in-frame beta chains only. All rows with the same CDR3 protein become a single entry with the most common DNA and genes. The V and J calls, along with clone size, are taken from TCRdb and not from the paper's own processing. Present in this sample are about 240,000 distinct CDR3 sequences, 8.5% to 9.5% of which were seen just once. 20% to 25% of the sample goes to the ten largest clones.

Ficoll-Paque density gradient centrifugation was the method used to isolate PBMCs. Study-wide findings and limitations: Contracting CD4+ clones appeared mostly in the CM and EM memory subsets, whereas CD8+ clones were enriched in EMRA. SARS-CoV-2 specificity was not confirmed for the second-wave clones peaking on day 37. The detection of some responding clones in pre-infection memory suggests that pre-existing cross-reactive memory T cells joined the SARS-CoV-2 response. Only two mild cases were covered by the study, and larger cohorts that include severe cases with pre-infection samples were considered necessary. Clones contracting from day 15 to 85 had balanced CD4/CD8 phenotypes, while a second wave expanding from day 15 to 37 was biased towards CD4+.

Via the germline V gene, CDR1 is SGHVS and CDR2 FNYEAQ. Spanning cysteine to phenylalanine, the CDR3 consists of 14 amino acids. CDR3 DNA only is kept here, 42 bases in frame from base 1. Relative to germline, V is 4 bases shorter and J is 8 bases shorter, with 14 bases between their ends. Notes on this clonotype: The antigen it binds to is not known. No quality values exist for individual bases; no much larger clone is one base distant.

The clonotype was recovered from a young man who had mild COVID-19 (a few samples of this study predate the infection). The sample titles of this study are shuffled in the database, so cell type and time point are left out; the donor was told from shared clones. The chain couples TRBV7-6 to TRBJ1-4, with the D gene not confidently named. The sample taken for sequencing was PBMCs or a T cell subset sorted from them (not recorded which). The CDR3 loop reads CASSSRTIGEKLFF. The nucleotide sequence is given as TGTGCCAGCAGCTCCAGGACGATTGGAGAAAAACTGTTTTTT.